This T cell receptor beta chain was retrieved from a study of shared clonotypes between healthy human individuals. Sequencing used immunoSEQ multiplex PCR; TCRdb keeps in-frame clones, though not all of them. The table includes approximately 2.1 million clones, over 85% detected once. Sequencing used naive CD4+ T cells from PBMCs. This sample's subset: CD45RA+ positively selected. The TCR comes from a man between 18 and 29 years old in good health. Some clones in this sample may be carry-over from other donors' samples.

The CDR3 DNA is TGCGCCAGCAGCCAAGTTGGGACTAGCGGGACTCCCTACGAGCAGTACTTC. Amino acids: CASSQVGTSGTPYEQYF. V usage is TRBV4-3 and J usage is TRBJ2-7; TRBD2 matches at 13 bases. The CDR3 spans 17 residues. The V gene end was trimmed by 1 base and the J gene end by 2 bases; junction bases not matched to a gene: 5. Germline V lookup: CDR1 LGHNA, CDR2 YSLEER.